This T cell receptor (beta chain) is from a study of Graves' ophthalmopathy and Graves' hyperthyroidism. Study-wide results and limits: A 13-signature model separated ophthalmopathy from stable hyperthyroidism, reaching about 90% sensitivity and less than 83% specificity cross-validated.

For repertoire sequencing, the TCR beta CDR3 regions were amplified from RNA transcripts. An initial RT-PCR round employing HTBI primers preceded a second-round multiplex PCR. In TCRdb, the multiplex PCR reads were re-called with MiXCR into one record per CDR3 protein. Of hundreds of thousands of distinct CDR3 sequences in the sample, roughly 41% were seen once. Moderate-to-severe activity, with CAS ≥3, NOSPECS ≥4 and duration under 3 months, characterized the donors with ophthalmopathy. The ends were cut back, 10 bases at V and 3 bases at J, with 21 bases in the middle. The CDR3 runs 15 residues. The V gene's germline CDR1 is ENHRY and CDR2 SYGVKD. This clonotype was counted many times. Its antigen remains unknown.

The sequenced sample consisted of peripheral blood. This TCR was sampled from an adult man with Graves' ophthalmopathy. The chain employs TRBV10-3 and TRBJ1-2; D perhaps matches TRBD1 (6 bases). CDR3 DNA sequence: TGTGCCAGCATTTCCCCGAGAGCAGGGGACTATGGCTACACCTTC. Residues: CASISPRAGDYGYTF.